This T cell receptor (beta chain) was captured in a study of T-cell reconstitution after alpha-beta-depleted transplantation in children. Germline CDR1 is SGHVS and CDR2 is FQNEAQ. The CDR3 is made up of 17 amino acids. V was trimmed by 5 bases and J by 0 bases, leaving 14 bases between them. Unique molecular identifiers were used in preparing the TCRbeta library. TCRdb re-called the PCR reads through MiXCR, storing one row per CDR3 protein. The sample has under 300,000 distinct CDR3 sequences, approximately 9.8% seen once. The sequence was collected from a human donor who donated a stem cell graft to a child with SCID. Sequencing was performed on PBMCs from the stem cell graft donor, taken from the stem cell graft. The V and J genes are TRBV7-8 and TRBJ2-6, with unresolved D. CDR3 in amino acids: CASSRTWGFSGANVLTF. The CDR3 DNA sequence: TGTGCCAGCAGCCGGACGTGGGGTTTCTCTGGGGCCAACGTCCTGACTTTC.